This is a list of T cell receptor beta chains from one sample in a study of T-cell reconstitution after alpha-beta-depleted transplantation in children. A single record per CDR3 protein comes from TCRdb applying MiXCR to the PCR reads. The top ten hold about 4.3% of the sample, which has some 200,000 distinct CDR3 sequences, about 6% seen once. The specimen comprised PBMCs, sampled before TCRalphabeta/CD19-depleted stem cell transplant. The receptors derive from a girl under three years old with combined immunodeficiency, due to receive a stem cell transplant. The conserved cysteine and the conserved F or W are not part of the CDR3 here. The order of the fields is V gene, CDR3 protein.

TRBV27	ASSLVGAYNEQF
TRBV29-1	SVESLAGERYLTDTQY
TRBV20-1	SARAPGGRVGGYT
TRBV7-6	ASSPRGRSYGYT
TRBV29-1	SAGQMNTEAF
TRBV5-6	ASSLASGVYEQY
TRBV5-6	ASSLVGGIETQY
TRBV5-1	ASSGYTSTDTQY
TRBV29-1	SVEVTLYEQY
TRBV11-2	ASSASGGLSNVLT
TRBV12-3/TRBV12-4	ASSHRATGELF
TRBV19	ASSIDRQGSGYT
TRBV28	ASSFAYLPYEQY
TRBV29-1	STPGGFGTDTQY
TRBV7-8	ASSLARVPSYEQY
TRBV24-1	ATSDTDGPGTEAF
TRBV4-3	ASSQEAIRDTEAF
TRBV4-3	ASSFTTLYNEQF
TRBV4-3	ASSQGAGSTTGELF
TRBV6-2/TRBV6-3	ASSFVVSDGYT
TRBV7-9	ASSLAWGERDGYT
TRBV20-1	SARADFSYNEQF
TRBV12-3/TRBV12-4	ASSSGQAGGQPQH
TRBV12-3/TRBV12-4	ASSPSSDSPTGEQY
TRBV29-1	SASGTGVDEQY
TRBV5-1	ASSLETGSSYNEQF
TRBV14	ASSQDDRYYNEQF
TRBV15	ATSRDSIGTGSRDTQY
TRBV9	ASSPPLAGGDEQF
TRBV29-1	SVRTHGTAYSYEQY
TRBV4-3	ASSQGTGTSGGYNEQF
TRBV7-9	ASSWTGTGAYEQY
TRBV12-3/TRBV12-4	ASRDSNEKLF
TRBV27	ASSPTWGDEQF
TRBV29-1	SDSPGGGEQF
TRBV7-9	ASSHLVAQRDEQF
TRBV9	ASSRTRTLNEQF
TRBV9	ASSVGTGSEQY
TRBV20-1	SARWREGRGEQF
TRBV15	ATSSLLRYGYT
TRBV7-2	ASSLRLGTPVGWETQY
TRBV12-3/TRBV12-4	ASSTYADQPGGEQF
TRBV12-3/TRBV12-4	ASSPTGISGNTIY
TRBV7-9	ASSPPRMGYNEQF
TRBV20-1	SATPGGGNTEAF
TRBV12-3/TRBV12-4	ASSWGGLEQF
TRBV7-8	ASSPLVPWRDTQY
TRBV6-5	ASSYAGTIPYEQY
TRBV6-9	ASSYSPDRINTGELF
TRBV5-1	ASRNDYEQY
TRBV19	ASSINTEQY
TRBV6-2/TRBV6-3	ASRGQAIYNEQF
TRBV5-6	ASSGEKRVIYEQY
TRBV4-2	ASSHFLQRETAPYEQY
TRBV19	ASSLNRPRTMNTEAF
TRBV11-2	ASSLVGLADVYNEQF
TRBV20-1	SARDYKDGLNTEAF